The 21 T cell receptor beta chains given below trace back to one sample, sequenced in a study of cytomegalovirus exposure and HLA in healthy donors. TCRdb's table, derived via immunoSEQ multiplex PCR, lists solely in-frame clones and lacks some. This table has roughly 150,000 clones, roughly 90% appearing once. Sequenced sample: PBMCs. The receptors stem from a woman younger than 30 in good health and CMV-seronegative.

The rearrangement uses TRBV6-5 and TRBJ2-3, with 11 bases fitting TRBD2. Germline V gene sequence: CDR1 MNHEY, CDR2 SVGAGI. V lost 5 bases to trimming and J lost 6 bases; unmatched junction nucleotides: 7. CDR3 length: 15 residues. The CDR3 DNA sequence: TGTGCCAGCAGTCCTACTAGCGGGAGAATGGATACGCAGTATTTT. Its protein product is CASSPTSGRMDTQYF.

The CDR3 spells CASSQDRGILFF. DNA of the CDR3: TGCGCCAGCAGCCAAGATAGGGGTATTCTGTTTTTT. This rearrangement joins TRBV4-3 to TRBJ1-4, with a tentative D call TRBD1 (5 bases). The V gene lost 0 bases and the J gene lost 14 bases, with 10 bases spanning the gap. CDR3 length equals 12 residues. Germline loops: CDR1 LGHNA, CDR2 YSLEER.

The gene calls are TRBV27 and TRBJ2-3; a weak D match, TRBD2 (6 bases). V was clipped by 3 bases and J by 8 bases, with 12 bases between them. This CDR3 contains 13 residues. Germline CDR1 MNHEY, CDR2 SMNVEV (reference sequence). The CDR3 here is CASSLSMGGTQYF. CDR3 bases: TGTGCCAGCAGTTTGTCTATGGGAGGTACGCAGTATTTT.

The CDR3 region has the DNA TGTGCCAGCAGTCATCCAGGGGAGAGGAGCTATGGCTACACCTTC. Translating gives CASSHPGERSYGYTF. The chain is built from TRBV7-9 and TRBJ1-2, with a tentative D call TRBD1 (6 bases). Trimming left V 6 bases short and J 4 bases short, with 18 bases between. Germline assignment: CDR1 SEHNR and CDR2 FQNEAQ (reference sequence). This CDR3 spans 15 amino acids.

The chain employs TRBV4-3 and TRBJ2-4, with D possibly being TRBD1 (5 bases). V lost 7 bases and J lost 6, with 28 bases in between. This CDR3 is 18 amino acids long. CDR1 LGHNA and CDR2 YSLEER come from the germline V gene. As DNA, the CDR3 is TGCGCCAGCAAGGAAGGTCAGGGAATTGAGGAGTACGGAAACATTCAGTACTTC. Amino acid sequence: CASKEGQGIEEYGNIQYF.

This clone occurred a few times. The J gene is TRBJ1-2, the V gene TRBV6-6, with TRBD1 matching 10 bases. V lost 5 bases to trimming and J lost 5 bases; unmatched junction nucleotides: 5. CDR3 size: 14 residues. CDR1 and CDR2 from the germline V gene are MNHNY and SVGAGI (reference sequence). The CDR3 coding sequence is TGTGCCAGCAGTCGATCGGGACAGGGGTATGGCTACACCTTC. Translated, it gives CASSRSGQGYGYTF.

The CDR3 sequence is CATSSLSRGEQYF. CDR3 nucleotide sequence: TGTGCCACCAGCAGCCTATCTAGGGGTGAGCAGTACTTC. The chain combines TRBV15 with TRBJ2-7; D is possibly TRBD1 (5 bases). Germline assignment: CDR1 LNHNV and CDR2 YYDKDF (reference sequence). The CDR3 is 13 residues long. V dropped 3 bases and J dropped 7 bases, with 13 bases sitting between them.

The chain couples TRBV18 to TRBJ1-5, with D unresolved. V lost 3 bases, J lost 2 bases, and 11 bases lay in between. CDR1 is KGHSH, CDR2 LQKENI, per germline. This CDR3 region has 15 residues. As DNA, the CDR3 is TGTGCCAGCTCACCTCAGCCGGGAGGCAATCAGCCCCAGCATTTT. Translation gives CASSPQPGGNQPQHF.

The V gene is TRBV27, the J gene TRBJ2-7, with 7 bases lining up with TRBD1. V trimming: 8 bases; J trimming: 4 bases; junction bases outside the gene matches: 11. Germline CDR1 reads MNHEY; CDR2 reads SMNVEV (reference sequence). The CDR3 loop spans 14 amino acids. CDR3: CASAEPGTVYEQYF. Written as DNA, the CDR3 is TGTGCCAGCGCTGAGCCGGGGACAGTGTACGAGCAGTACTTC.

The chain uses TRBV19 and TRBJ1-5, with 7 nucleotides matching TRBD1. The CDR3 extends over 12 amino acids. Germline V CDR1 and CDR2: LNHDA, SQIVND (reference sequence). The junction had 5 bases not matched to a gene; V was cut back by 8 bases and J by 7 bases. The CDR3 spells CASRQGFQPQHF. In nucleotides, the CDR3 is TGTGCCAGTCGACAGGGATTCCAGCCCCAGCATTTT.

The gene calls are TRBV19 and TRBJ1-2, with 8 bases aligning to TRBD1. The germline gives CDR1 LNHDA, CDR2 SQIVND (reference sequence). The V and J ends lost 11 bases and 3 bases, in that order; junction bases with no gene match: 2. This CDR3 comprises 11 residues. CDR3 loop: CAAQGDYGYTF. The CDR3 bases are TGTGCCGCACAGGGGGACTATGGCTACACCTTC.

The chain uses TRBV9 and TRBJ2-2; 10 bases are shared with TRBD2. Unmatched junction bases numbered 8, after V lost 0 bases and J lost 6 bases. The V gene's germline CDR1 is SGDLS and CDR2 YYNGEE. CDR3 size: 17 residues. CDR3 DNA: TGTGCCAGCAGCGTAGCAGTTGTAGGGACTAGCGCCGGGGAGCTGTTTTTT. Translation: CASSVAVVGTSAGELFF.

Comments on this clone: The DNA is omitted, as the CDR3 cannot be located on it reliably, and the CDR3 follows TCRdb's listing. The V call is TRBV18, the J call TRBJ1-2; the D call in the table, TRBD1, was not verified against the DNA. The CDR3 contains 14 residues when both ends are counted. Germline V lookup: CDR1 KGHSH, CDR2 LQKENI. This chain's CDR3 is CASSPVGSGAGRTF.

This clone has more than one count but fewer than ten. J is TRBJ1-5 and V is TRBV29-1; 9 nucleotides line up with TRBD1. V trimming: 3 bases; J trimming: 6 bases; junction bases outside the gene matches: 6. This CDR3 has 14 amino acids. CDR1 and CDR2 from the germline V gene are SQVTM and ANQGSEA. For the CDR3, the DNA is TGCAGCGTTGAGGGGGACAGGGAAGGTCAGCCCCAGCATTTT. Translation gives CSVEGDREGQPQHF.

The chain uses TRBV10-3 and TRBJ2-7; no clear D. Germline assignment: CDR1 ENHRY and CDR2 SYGVKD. There are 14 residues in the CDR3. V lost 6 bases and J lost 2, with 14 bases in between. The CDR3 reads CAIRGTGETYEQYF. CDR3 nucleotides: TGTGCCATCAGGGGTACGGGTGAAACCTACGAGCAGTACTTC.

The chain carries TRBV6-5 and TRBJ1-3; weak D call: TRBD1 (6 bases). Per germline, CDR1 MNHEY and CDR2 SVGAGI. V lost 2 bases, J lost 2 bases, and 13 bases lay in between. There are 16 residues in the CDR3. CDR3: CASSYTQGSTGNTIYF. For the CDR3, the DNA is TGTGCCAGCAGTTACACCCAGGGGAGTACTGGAAACACCATATATTTT.

This clone was observed a few times. The chain links TRBV2 to TRBJ1-2; tentative D call: TRBD1 (5 bases). The CDR3 covers 14 residues. Trimming removed 6 bases from V and 5 bases from J, with 16 bases in between. Per the germline V gene, CDR1 is SNHLY and CDR2 is FYNNEI. CDR3 residues: CASRGLGEGYGYTF. In DNA, the CDR3 is TGTGCCAGCAGGGGTCTAGGGGAAGGGTATGGCTACACCTTC.

The chain employs TRBV5-6 and TRBJ1-1; 8 bases align to TRBD1. Germline V lookup: CDR1 SGHDT, CDR2 YYEEEE. The V segment lost 2 bases and the J segment 4 bases; nucleotides outside the gene matches: 13. There are 17 residues in the CDR3. DNA of the CDR3: TGTGCCAGCAGCTTTCGGACAGGGCGGCTAACTGGCACTGAAGCTTTCTTT. Protein: CASSFRTGRLTGTEAFF.

The chain links TRBV4-3 to TRBJ1-2; D is possibly TRBD1 (5 bases). The CDR3 is made up of 15 amino acids. Trimming removed 0 bases from V and 3 bases from J, with 11 bases in between. CDR1 LGHNA and CDR2 YSLEER come from the germline V gene. The CDR3 loop is CASSQDPTADYGYTF. The CDR3 nucleotides are TGCGCCAGCAGCCAAGATCCGACAGCCGACTATGGCTACACCTTC.

The rearrangement uses TRBV27 and TRBJ2-7; 7 bases are shared with TRBD1. The CDR3 length is 17 residues. The germline CDR1 and CDR2 sequences are MNHEY and SMNVEV (reference sequence). The J segment lost 2 bases and the V segment lost 6 bases, leaving 16 bases of the junction unmatched. This chain's CDR3 is CASRGPSAGTDTYEQYF. CDR3 sequence (DNA): TGTGCCAGCAGGGGACCGTCTGCCGGGACAGACACCTACGAGCAGTACTTC.

This chain connects TRBV6-6 to TRBJ2-6; no firm D call. Germline loops: CDR1 MNHNY, CDR2 SVGAGI (reference sequence). The V and J ends lost 4 bases and 0 bases respectively, with 10 bases between them. The CDR3 runs 16 residues. The CDR3 region has the DNA TGTGCCAGCAGTTTGGCGGCCCCCTCTGGGGCCAACGTCCTGACTTTC. As protein: CASSLAAPSGANVLTF.